This T cell receptor beta chain was identified in a study of blood T cell repertoires in COVID-19. Original handling: Reference gene primer amplification yielded estimated nucleated cell counts. Produced via immunoSEQ multiplex PCR; TCRdb's table is partial and in-frame only. V and J calls and clone size are copied from that table; D and trimming were computed from the DNA. The sample has about 300,000 clones; more than 80% are singletons. Trimming at V came to 4 bases and at J to 5 bases, leaving 3 bases not matched to a gene. The length of the CDR3 is 14 residues. Germline V gene lookup returns CDR1 SEHNR and CDR2 FQNEAQ (reference sequence).

Input material: peripheral blood. The clonotype was recovered from a man between 18 and 29 years old who had recovered from COVID-19. This chain connects TRBV7-9 to TRBJ1-1; the match to TRBD1 covers 11 bases. This CDR3 reads CASSWGQGVTEAFF. The CDR3 DNA reads as TGTGCCAGCAGCTGGGGACAGGGGGTAACTGAAGCTTTCTTT.